This TCR beta chain stems from a study of T cells in tuberculosis. About the research overall: This South African cohort compared adolescents with or without latent tuberculosis against adults with active tuberculosis.

Whole-study findings and limits: Samples were chosen by availability of cryopreserved specimens. Smaller distances to GMM-specific TCRs suggested their expansion in active tuberculosis.

The CDR3 is made up of 16 amino acids. Trimming removed 5 bases at V and 0 bases at J, with 17 bases between. Per germline, CDR1 LNHDA and CDR2 SQIVND (reference sequence). For this clone: Its antigen is not known.

The protocol was immunoSEQ multiplex PCR, while the TCRdb copy is restricted to in-frame clones and leaves out a portion. The profile shows roughly 30,000 clones, 90% to 95% of them singletons. Source material: PBMCs. The receptor was isolated from a donor aged 10-35 years with latent tuberculosis or without tuberculosis infection. The chain is built from TRBV19 and TRBJ2-7; D is perhaps TRBD1 (5 bases). The CDR3 sequence: CASSGIMGQTSYEQYF. DNA of the CDR3: TGTGCCAGTAGTGGAATAATGGGGCAGACCTCCTACGAGCAGTACTTC.